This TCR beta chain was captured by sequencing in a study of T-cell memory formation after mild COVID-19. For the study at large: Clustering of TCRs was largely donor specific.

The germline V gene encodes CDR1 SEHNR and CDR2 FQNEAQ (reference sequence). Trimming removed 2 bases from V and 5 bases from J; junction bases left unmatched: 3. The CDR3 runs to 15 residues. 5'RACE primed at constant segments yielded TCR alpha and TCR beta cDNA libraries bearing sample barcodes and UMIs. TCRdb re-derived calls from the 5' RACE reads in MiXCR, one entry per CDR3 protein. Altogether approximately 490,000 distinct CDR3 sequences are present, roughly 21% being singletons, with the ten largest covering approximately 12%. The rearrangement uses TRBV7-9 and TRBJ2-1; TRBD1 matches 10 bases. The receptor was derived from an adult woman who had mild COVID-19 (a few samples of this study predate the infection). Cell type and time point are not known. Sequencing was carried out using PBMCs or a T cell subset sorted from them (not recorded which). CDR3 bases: TGTGCCAGCAGCTTAATAGGACAGGGGGACAATGAGCAGTTCTTC. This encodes CASSLIGQGDNEQFF.